This T cell receptor (beta chain) derives from a study of blood T cell repertoires in COVID-19. At the level of the study: The samples span acute and convalescent COVID-19 from the United States, Italy and Spain. PBMCs, B-cell-depleted T cells, or T cells were the source of the cDNA or gDNA that made up the material.

Original handling: Amplification from reference gene primers served as the basis for estimated nucleated cell counts. Produced via immunoSEQ multiplex PCR; TCRdb's table is partial and in-frame only. Clone size and the V and J calls come from that table; the DNA yielded D and trimming. Seen here are approximately 350,000 clones, about 90% observed once, and the top ten hold roughly 6.3%. Seattle patients were enrolled while actively infected and followed longitudinally. The CDR3 sequence is 19 residues long. The sequence was collected from a woman in her forties or fifties with COVID-19, enrolled during active disease. The genes are TRBV21-1 and TRBJ2-7; no DNA check was done on the table's D call, TRBD2. TRBV21-1 is recorded as a pseudogene. The sequenced material came from peripheral blood. This CDR3 reads CASSEGGMDSGVEGYEQYF. The CDR3 nucleotides read TGTGCCAGCAGCGAAGGGGGAATGGACAGCGGGGTAGAAGGCTACGAGCAGTACTTC.